The 7 T cell receptor beta chains given below trace back to one sample, sequenced in a study of blood T cells in healthy people across ages. With a J-beta primer mix and a sample-barcoded 5' primer, a second PCR ran 7 to 11 cycles. Each CDR3 protein gets one entry after TCRdb re-called the 5' RACE reads with MiXCR. The sample lists around 850,000 distinct CDR3 sequences, about 37% occurring once. Sequencing was performed on blood. All receptors derive from a man younger than 35 in good health.

This clonotype was detected only a few times. V is TRBV6-2 or TRBV6-3 and J is TRBJ2-3, with 10 bases aligning to TRBD2. This CDR3 has 16 residues. V lost 6 bases to trimming and J lost 1 base; unmatched junction nucleotides: 7. Germline CDR1 is MNHEY and CDR2 is SVGEGT. DNA of the CDR3: TGTGCCAGCAGCGCCCTCCTAGCGGGGGGCACAGATACGCAGTATTTT. Protein product: CASSALLAGGTDTQYF.

For this clonotype: At one boundary the junction diverges from the germline segment, which might be a read error. The CDR3 spells CSAQGGGRSTDAQYF. The DNA of the CDR3 is TGCAGTGCCCAAGGTGGGGGGCGTAGCACAGATGCGCAGTATTTT. The rearrangement joins TRBV20-1 to TRBJ2-3; D may match TRBD1 or TRBD2 (6 bases each). Germline V gene lookup returns CDR1 DFQATT and CDR2 SNEGSKA (reference sequence). The CDR3 runs 15 residues.

As concerns this clonotype: With a much larger clone just one base away, this may be a read error. This sequence joins TRBV7-9 and TRBJ2-1; D call uncertain. The CDR3 sequence is 12 residues long. CDR1 SEHNR and CDR2 FQNEAQ come from the germline V gene (reference sequence). The CDR3 coding sequence is TGTGCCAGCAGCCTAACCTACGATGAGCAGTTCTTC. Translation: CASSLTYDEQFF.

Worth noting for this clonotype: At one of its ends the junction is not consistent with the germline gene, which may arise from a read error. The chain uses TRBV12-3 or TRBV12-4 and TRBJ2-5, with D perhaps given as TRBD1 or TRBD2 (6 bases each). This CDR3 spans 17 amino acids. CDR3 nucleotides: TGTACCAGCAGTTTAGATACCGGAGGGGGGAAGGGAGAGACCCAGTACTTC. This codes for CTSSLDTGGGKGETQYF.

The chain joins TRBV28 to TRBJ1-3; D remains unclear. Germline lookup yields CDR1 MDHEN and CDR2 SYDVKM. The V end was cut by 4 bases, the J end by 8 bases, with 6 bases between. This CDR3 has 11 residues. The CDR3 nucleotides read TGTGCCAGCAGTTATTTAGACACCATATATTTT. Translation gives CASSYLDTIYF.

The rearrangement uses TRBV27 and TRBJ2-3; TRBD2 might be the D (7 bases). V lost 4 bases and J lost 6, with 20 bases in between. Per germline, CDR1 MNHEY and CDR2 SMNVEV (reference sequence). The CDR3 has 16 residues. The CDR3, as DNA: TGTGCCAGCAGTTCACCCACAGGGAGCGGGACGGATACGCAGTATTTT. Protein: CASSSPTGSGTDTQYF.

CDR3 loop: CASSLRVLAESYNEQYF. The CDR3 nucleotides read TGTGCCAGCAGTCTCCGGGTACTAGCGGAATCCTACAATGAGCAGTACTTC. The chain combines TRBV7-2 with TRBJ2-1; 8 bases match TRBD2. The DNA end is a closer match to TRBJ2-7, so the J assignment may be wrong. Germline-derived CDR1 and CDR2 are SGHTA and FQGNSA. The CDR3 is 17 residues long.